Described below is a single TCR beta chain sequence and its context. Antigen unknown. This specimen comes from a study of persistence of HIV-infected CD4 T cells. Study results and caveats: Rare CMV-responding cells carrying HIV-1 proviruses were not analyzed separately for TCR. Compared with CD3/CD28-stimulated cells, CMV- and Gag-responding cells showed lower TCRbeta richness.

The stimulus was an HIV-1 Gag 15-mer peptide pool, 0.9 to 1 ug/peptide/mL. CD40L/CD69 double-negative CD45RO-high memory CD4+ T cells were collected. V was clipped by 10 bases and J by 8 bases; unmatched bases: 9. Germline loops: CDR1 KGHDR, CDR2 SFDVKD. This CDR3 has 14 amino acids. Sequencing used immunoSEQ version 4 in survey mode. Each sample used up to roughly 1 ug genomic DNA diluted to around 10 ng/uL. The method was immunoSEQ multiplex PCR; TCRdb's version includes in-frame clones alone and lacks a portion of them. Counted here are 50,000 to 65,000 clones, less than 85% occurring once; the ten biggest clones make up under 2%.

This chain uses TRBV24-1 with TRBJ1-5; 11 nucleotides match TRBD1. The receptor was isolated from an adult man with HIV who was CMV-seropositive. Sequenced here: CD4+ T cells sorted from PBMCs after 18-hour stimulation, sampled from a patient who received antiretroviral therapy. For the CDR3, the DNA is TGTGCCACAAGAGGACAGGGGGCTCTAGAGCCCCAGCATTTT. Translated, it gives CATRGQGALEPQHF.